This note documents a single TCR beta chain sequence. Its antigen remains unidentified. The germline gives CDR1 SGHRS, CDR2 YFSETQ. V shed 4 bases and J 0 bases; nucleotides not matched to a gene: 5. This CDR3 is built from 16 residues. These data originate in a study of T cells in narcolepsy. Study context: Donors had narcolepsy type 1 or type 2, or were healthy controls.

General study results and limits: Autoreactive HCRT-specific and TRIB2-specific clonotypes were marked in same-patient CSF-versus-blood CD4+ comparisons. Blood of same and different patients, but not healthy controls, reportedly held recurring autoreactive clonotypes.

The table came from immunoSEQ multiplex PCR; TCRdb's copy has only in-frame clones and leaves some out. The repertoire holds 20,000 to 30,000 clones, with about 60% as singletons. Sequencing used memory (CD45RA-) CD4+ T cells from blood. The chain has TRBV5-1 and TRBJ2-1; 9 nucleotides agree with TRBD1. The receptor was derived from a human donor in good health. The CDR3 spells CASSSGQGSSYNEQFF. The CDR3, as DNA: TGCGCCAGCAGCAGCGGACAGGGGAGCTCCTACAATGAGCAGTTCTTC.